Included here is one TCR beta chain sequence, with context. Germline V gives CDR1 ENHRY, CDR2 SYGVKD. The CDR3 extends over 14 amino acids. J lost 8 bases, V lost 4 bases, and 6 bases had no gene match. The record originates from a study of shared clonotypes between healthy human individuals. Generated by immunoSEQ multiplex PCR, the TCRdb table keeps only in-frame clones and is missing some. The sample has about 1.1 million clones; around 82% are singletons. Sequencing used memory CD4+ T cells from PBMCs. Subset denoted: CD45RA-negative fraction. This chain connects TRBV10-3 to TRBJ2-1, with TRBD1 matching 9 bases. The TCR was taken from a man between 18 and 29 years old in good health. Some clones in this sample may be carry-over from other donors' samples. The CDR3 region has the DNA TGTGCCATCAGTGCCGGGACAGGGAACCATGAGCAGTTCTTC. It codes for CAISAGTGNHEQFF.